This paragraph covers one TCR beta chain sequence. The antigen remains undetermined. The source of the sample is a study of T cell responses to AZD1222 COVID-19 vaccine. Whole-study results and caveats: Clonal diversity may have been underestimated in mostly white British donors. Seropositivity was recorded at baseline in only a handful of AZD1222 recipients. With dominance at 160-218 and 743-854, vaccine-associated CD4 TCRs spanned spike. Per reports, nearly half of all spike-specific TCRs target regions that are unmutated in variants.

The protocol was immunoSEQ multiplex PCR, while the TCRdb copy is restricted to in-frame clones and leaves out a portion. The sample yields about 78,000 clones, roughly 80% seen once. From germline, CDR1 is SGHTA and CDR2 FQGTGA. The J segment lost 4 bases and the V segment lost 1 base, leaving 0 bases of the junction unmatched. The CDR3 has 14 residues. The chain is built from TRBV7-3 and TRBJ2-3; 9 bases align to TRBD1. This receptor was obtained from an adult in good health. The sample was peripheral blood, taken on day 0 of AZD1222 vaccination. In DNA form, the CDR3 reads TGTGCCAGCAGCTTAAGGACAGGGGCAGATACGCAGTATTTT. The encoded protein is CASSLRTGADTQYF.